This T cell receptor beta chain was identified in a study of a mutant IDH1 vaccine in newly diagnosed glioma. Turning to the study itself: Initiation of the vaccine course occurred 4-6 weeks after radiotherapy alone, or alongside temozolomide cycles.

Profiling relied on immunoSEQ multiplex PCR, and the TCRdb table lists in-frame clones only, not all of them. Altogether more than 35,000 clones are present, about four fifths being singletons, with the ten largest covering roughly 5%. Details on this clone: As yet, its antigen is unknown.

Regarding time point: week 23, last vaccination. Vaccine doses each comprised 300 ug of mutant IDH1 20-mer peptide, with topical imiquimod. The trim removed 3 bases at V and 2 bases at J, leaving 2 bases unmatched. Germline lookup yields CDR1 LGHNA and CDR2 YSLEER. This CDR3 region has 15 residues. Sequenced material: PBMCs, taken from a glioma patient whose treatment included an IDH1 peptide vaccine. The V gene is TRBV4-3, the J gene TRBJ1-3; 9 bases align to TRBD1. This sequence was found in a man between 35 and 55 years old with glioma. The CDR3 protein is CASSQGQGAGNTIYF. CDR3 bases: TGCGCCAGCAGCCAGGGACAGGGAGCTGGAAACACCATATATTTT.